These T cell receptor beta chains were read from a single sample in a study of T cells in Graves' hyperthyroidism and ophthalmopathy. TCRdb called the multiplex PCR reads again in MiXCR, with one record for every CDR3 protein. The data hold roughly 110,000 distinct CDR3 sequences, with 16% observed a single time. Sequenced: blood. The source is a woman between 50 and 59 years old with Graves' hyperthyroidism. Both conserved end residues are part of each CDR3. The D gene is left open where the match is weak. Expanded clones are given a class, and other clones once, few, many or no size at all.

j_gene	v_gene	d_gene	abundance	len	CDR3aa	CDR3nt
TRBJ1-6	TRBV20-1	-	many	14	CSASVSWGNSPLHF	TGCAGTGCTAGTGTGTCCTGGGGCAATTCACCCCTCCACTTT
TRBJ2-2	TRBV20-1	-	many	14	CSARRGSKGGELFF	TGCAGTGCTCGACGAGGGAGTAAGGGCGGGGAGCTGTTTTTT
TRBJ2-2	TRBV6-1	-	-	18	CASTEDGGNGIVAGELFF	TGTGCCAGCACCGAGGACGGAGGGAACGGGATCGTGGCCGGGGAGCTGTTTTTT
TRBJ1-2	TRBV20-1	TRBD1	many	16	CSAPIRGQGSVYGYTF	TGCAGTGCTCCCATTCGCGGACAGGGATCGGTCTATGGCTACACCTTC
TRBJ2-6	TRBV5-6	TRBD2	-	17	CASSLEGGRSGANVLTF	TGTGCCAGCAGCTTGGAGGGAGGGCGGTCTGGGGCCAACGTCCTGACTTTC
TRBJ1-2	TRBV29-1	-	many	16	CSVGSLGGITSYGYTF	TGCAGCGTTGGGTCCCTGGGGGGCATAACCTCCTATGGCTACACCTTC
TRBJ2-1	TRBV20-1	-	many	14	CSARPRLVGAEQFF	TGCAGTGCTAGACCGAGACTAGTAGGCGCTGAGCAGTTCTTC
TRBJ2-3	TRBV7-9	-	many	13	CASSLGRTDTQYF	TGTGCCAGCAGCTTAGGGAGGACAGATACGCAGTATTTT
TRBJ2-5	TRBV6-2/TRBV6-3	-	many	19	CASSYPKKRSLGAQETQYF	TGTGCCAGCAGTTACCCCAAAAAGCGGTCCCTGGGGGCCCAAGAGACCCAGTACTTC
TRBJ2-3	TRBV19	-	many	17	CASSVMGQAGAEDTQYF	TGTGCCAGTAGCGTAATGGGACAGGCGGGAGCAGAAGATACGCAGTATTTT
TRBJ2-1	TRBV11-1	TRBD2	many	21	CASSLATSRGSGRRSYNEQFF	TGTGCCAGCAGCTTAGCCACCTCGAGGGGTAGCGGGAGGCGCTCCTACAATGAGCAGTTCTTC
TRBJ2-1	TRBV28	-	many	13	CASRLGAGNEQFF	TGTGCCAGCAGATTGGGGGCCGGCAATGAGCAGTTCTTC
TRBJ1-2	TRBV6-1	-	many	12	CASSNRPEGYTF	TGTGCCAGCAGTAACCGGCCTGAGGGCTACACCTTC
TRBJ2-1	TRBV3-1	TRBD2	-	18	CASSQDLVASGKRNEQFF	TGTGCCAGCAGCCAAGATCTGGTCGCTAGCGGGAAAAGGAATGAGCAGTTCTTC
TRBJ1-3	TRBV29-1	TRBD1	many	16	CSVEGKGTGVGNTIYF	TGCAGCGTTGAAGGGAAAGGGACAGGAGTTGGAAACACCATATATTTT
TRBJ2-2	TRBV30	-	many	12	CAWRDGRGELFF	TGTGCCTGGAGGGACGGACGGGGGGAGCTGTTTTTT
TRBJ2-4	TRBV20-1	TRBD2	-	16	CSAPGTGTSGGNIQYF	TGCAGTGCCCCCGGGACCGGGACTAGCGGGGGAAACATTCAGTACTTC
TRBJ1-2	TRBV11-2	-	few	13	CASSLVFGYGYTF	TGTGCCAGCAGCTTAGTGTTTGGCTATGGCTACACCTTC
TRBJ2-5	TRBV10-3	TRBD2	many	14	CAISTGGAEETQYF	TGTGCCATCAGTACCGGGGGGGCAGAAGAGACCCAGTACTTC
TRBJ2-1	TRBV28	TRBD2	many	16	CASSFSGTSVGNEQFF	TGTGCCAGCAGTTTCTCCGGGACTAGCGTCGGCAATGAGCAGTTCTTC
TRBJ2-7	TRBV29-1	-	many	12	CSVRTNSYEQYF	TGCAGCGTTCGGACGAATTCCTACGAGCAGTACTTC
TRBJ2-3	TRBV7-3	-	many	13	CASSLISADTQYF	TGTGCCAGCAGCTTAATTTCCGCGGATACGCAGTATTTT
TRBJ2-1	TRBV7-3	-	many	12	CASSPTGNEQFF	TGTGCCAGCAGTCCAACAGGGAATGAGCAGTTCTTC
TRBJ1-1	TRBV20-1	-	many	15	CSARPSQGDWTEAFF	TGCAGTGCTAGGCCTTCACAGGGAGATTGGACTGAAGCTTTCTTT
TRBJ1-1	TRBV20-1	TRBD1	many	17	CSASVYGTGGLNTEAFF	TGCAGTGCTAGCGTTTACGGGACAGGGGGCCTGAACACTGAAGCTTTCTTT
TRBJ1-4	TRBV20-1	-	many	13	CSAGSQGDEKLFF	TGCAGTGCTGGTAGCCAGGGAGATGAAAAACTGTTTTTT
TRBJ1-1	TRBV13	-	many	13	CASSLEKGTEAFF	TGTGCCAGCAGCTTAGAAAAAGGCACTGAAGCTTTCTTT
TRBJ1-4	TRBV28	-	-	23	CASSSPLEYEQYVGPGANEKLFF	-